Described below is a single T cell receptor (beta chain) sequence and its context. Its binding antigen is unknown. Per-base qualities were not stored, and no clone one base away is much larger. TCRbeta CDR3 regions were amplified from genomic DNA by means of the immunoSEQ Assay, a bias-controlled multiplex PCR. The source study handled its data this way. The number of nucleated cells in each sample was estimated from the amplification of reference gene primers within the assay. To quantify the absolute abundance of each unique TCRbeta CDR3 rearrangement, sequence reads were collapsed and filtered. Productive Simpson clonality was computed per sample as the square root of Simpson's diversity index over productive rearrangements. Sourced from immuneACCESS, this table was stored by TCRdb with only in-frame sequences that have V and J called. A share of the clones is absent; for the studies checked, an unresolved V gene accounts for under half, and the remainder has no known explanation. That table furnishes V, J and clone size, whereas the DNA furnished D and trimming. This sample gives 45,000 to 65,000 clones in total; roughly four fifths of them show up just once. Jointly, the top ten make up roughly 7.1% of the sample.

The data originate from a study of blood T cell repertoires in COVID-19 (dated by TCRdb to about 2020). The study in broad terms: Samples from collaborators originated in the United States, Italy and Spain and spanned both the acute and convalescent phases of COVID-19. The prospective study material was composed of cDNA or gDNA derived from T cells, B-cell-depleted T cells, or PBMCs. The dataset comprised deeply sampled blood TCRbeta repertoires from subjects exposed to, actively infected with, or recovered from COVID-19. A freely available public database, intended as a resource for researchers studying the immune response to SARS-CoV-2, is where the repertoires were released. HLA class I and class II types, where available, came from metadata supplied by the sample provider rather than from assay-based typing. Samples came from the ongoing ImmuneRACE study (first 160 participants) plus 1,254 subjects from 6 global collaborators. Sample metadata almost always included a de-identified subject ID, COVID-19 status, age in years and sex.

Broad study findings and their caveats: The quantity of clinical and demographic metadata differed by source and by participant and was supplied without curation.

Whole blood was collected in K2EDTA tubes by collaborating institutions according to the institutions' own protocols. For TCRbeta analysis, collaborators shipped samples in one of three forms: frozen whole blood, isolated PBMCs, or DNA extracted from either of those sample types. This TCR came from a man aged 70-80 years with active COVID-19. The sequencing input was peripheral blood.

The encoded CDR3 is CASSSKDSPNQPQHF. The sequence in DNA is TGTGCCAGCAGCTCCAAGGACAGTCCTAATCAGCCCCAGCATTTT. The sequence links TRBV5-4 to TRBJ1-5; the D region possibly corresponds to TRBD1 (6 bases align). CDR1 and CDR2, per the germline V gene (reference sequence), are SGHNT and YYREEE. Spanning cysteine to phenylalanine, the CDR3 consists of 15 amino acids. Only the CDR3 part of the read is kept: 45 bases, read in frame from the first base. V lost 3 bases and J lost 4 bases; the stretch between them is 14 bases long.